Below are 25 T cell receptor beta chains sequenced from a single sample in a study of vaccination and CD4 T cells after COVID-19. Oncomine TCR Beta short-read sequencing was applied to DNA from cultured CD4+ T cells. TCRdb called the PCR reads again in MiXCR, with one record for every CDR3 protein. In the table there are some 12,000 distinct CDR3 sequences, 55% to 65% of which are singletons. As for treatment: roughly 11-day PBMC culture with coronavirus spike peptide pools or control peptides (ViraFEST assay). What these receptors recognize is not known. Sequencing used CD4+ T cells from blood, cultured in vitro, obtained before SARS-CoV-2 vaccination. These receptors came from a human donor who had recovered from COVID-19.

The rearrangement joins TRBV20-1 to TRBJ1-3; D gene uncertain. This CDR3 is 12 amino acids long. Germline-derived CDR1 and CDR2 are DFQATT and SNEGSKA (reference sequence). V gave up 5 bases and J gave up 4 bases, with 9 bases separating them. The CDR3 here is CSAPDGGNTIYF. CDR3 DNA: TGCAGTGCTCCGGACGGAGGAAACACCATATATTTT.

V gene TRBV20-1 combines with J gene TRBJ1-1; D not certain. The length of the CDR3 is 11 residues. The V end lost 0 bases, the J end lost 10 bases, and 9 bases lay between the germline ends. The germline V gene encodes CDR1 DFQATT and CDR2 SNEGSKA (reference sequence). CDR3 sequence (DNA): TGCAGTGCTAGAGATCGGGAACGAGCTTTCTTT. The encoded protein is CSARDRERAFF.

This clonotype was recorded a few times. The V call is TRBV28, the J call TRBJ1-1; D is unresolved. CDR1 is MDHEN and CDR2 is SYDVKM in the germline V gene. V lost 2 bases and J lost 1, with 8 bases in between. This CDR3 has 14 amino acids. CDR3 loop: CASSLGVRNTEAFF. The DNA for the CDR3 is TGTGCCAGCAGTTTAGGGGTTAGGAACACTGAAGCTTTCTTT.

This clonotype was seen a single time. The chain couples TRBV20-1 to TRBJ2-7; perhaps D is TRBD1 or TRBD2 (5 bases each). V was cut by 4 bases and J by 1 base, with 14 bases left in between. The CDR3 has 14 residues. Germline CDR1 and CDR2: DFQATT and SNEGSKA (reference sequence). CDR3 protein: CSATPGTQSYEQYF. The CDR3 DNA follows: TGCAGTGCTACCCCCGGGACCCAATCCTACGAGCAGTACTTC.

This clonotype was detected only a few times. The chain has TRBV5-4 and TRBJ1-2; 7 bases align to TRBD1. The length of the CDR3 is 14 residues. Trimming cost V 7 bases and J 8 bases; bases outside gene matches: 14. Germline V gives CDR1 SGHNT, CDR2 YYREEE (reference sequence). The CDR3: CASRNLRQGGGYTF. In DNA, the CDR3 is TGTGCCAGCCGAAACCTAAGACAGGGAGGGGGCTACACCTTC.

The CDR3 is CASSYSTGGHMLAFF. The CDR3 nucleotides read TGTGCCAGCAGTTACTCGACCGGGGGACATATGCTTGCTTTCTTT. The chain joins TRBV6-5 to TRBJ1-1, with a tentative D call TRBD1 (6 bases). Germline V gene sequence: CDR1 MNHEY, CDR2 SVGAGI. V dropped 0 bases and J dropped 11 bases, with 19 bases sitting between them. The CDR3 has 15 amino acids.

This clonotype was recorded a few times. The chain uses TRBV19 and TRBJ1-1; D may be TRBD1 (6 bases). Trimming pared 6 bases from V and 4 bases from J, leaving 15 bases between. Germline V gene lookup returns CDR1 LNHDA and CDR2 SQIVND (reference sequence). The CDR3 contains 14 residues. CDR3 sequence reads: CASSRRLTGTEAFF. The CDR3 DNA reads as TGTGCCAGTAGCCGTCGCTTGACAGGCACTGAAGCTTTCTTT.

This chain joins TRBV30 and TRBJ1-2; perhaps TRBD1 as D (6 bases). CDR1 and CDR2 (germline): GTSNPN, SVGIG (reference sequence). Trimming cost V 3 bases and J 0 bases, with 14 bases left between them. The CDR3 is 15 residues long. Written as DNA, the CDR3 is TGTGCCTGGAGGGTTTGGGGGACACCTAACTATGGCTACACCTTC. It codes for CAWRVWGTPNYGYTF.

This chain links TRBV11-2 with TRBJ2-1; D is undetermined. The CDR3 length is 14 residues. Trimming took 1 base from V and 5 from J, leaving 9 bases between them. Germline V gives CDR1 SGHAT, CDR2 FQNNGV. CDR3 amino acids: CASSLAPANNEQFF. In DNA form, the CDR3 reads TGTGCCAGCAGCTTAGCCCCGGCCAACAATGAGCAGTTCTTC.

This clonotype was counted between two and nine times. This chain joins TRBV5-4 and TRBJ2-7; possible D gene TRBD2, 6 bases. This CDR3 contains 14 residues. CDR1 is SGHNT and CDR2 is YYREEE in the germline V gene (reference sequence). V dropped 4 bases and J dropped 2 bases, with 13 bases sitting between them. As DNA, the CDR3 is TGTGCCAGCAGCCGGGAGCAGGCCACCTACGAGCAGTACTTC. Its translation: CASSREQATYEQYF.

V gene TRBV24-1 combines with J gene TRBJ2-7, with 7 bases aligning to TRBD1. V lost 7 bases and J lost 6; bases outside the gene matches: 8. Germline values: CDR1 KGHDR, CDR2 SFDVKD. This CDR3 region has 13 residues. The CDR3 coding sequence is TGTGCCACCAGGGGGACAGCACCGGGCGAGCAGTACTTC. Protein: CATRGTAPGEQYF.

This chain connects TRBV11-3 to TRBJ2-1; 10 bases match TRBD2. CDR3 length: 15 amino acids. With 5 bases clipped from V and 1 base from J, the junction kept 2 bases outside the gene matches. The V gene's germline CDR1 is SGHNT and CDR2 YENEEA. The CDR3 here is CASSPSGSSYNEQFF. The CDR3 nucleotides are TGTGCCAGCAGCCCTAGCGGGAGTTCCTACAATGAGCAGTTCTTC.

The genes are TRBV7-2 and TRBJ2-5; TRBD2 matches at 13 bases. Germline V gene data show CDR1 as SGHTA and CDR2 as FQGNSA. V dropped 4 bases and J dropped 5; count of bases not matched to a gene: 1. The CDR3 is made up of 14 amino acids. The chain's CDR3 is CASSSLAGGETQYF. The CDR3 nucleotides read TGTGCCAGCAGCTCACTAGCGGGGGGGGAGACCCAGTACTTC. Full variable domain (remainder filled in from reference TRBV7-2 and TRBJ2-5): GAGVSQSPSNKVTEKGKDVELRCDPISGHTALYWYRQSLGQGLEFLIYFQGNSAPDKSGLPSDRFSAERTGGSVSTLTIQRTQQEDSAVYLCASSSLAGGETQYFGPGTRLLVL.

Only a few counts were recorded for this clonotype. This chain joins TRBV19 and TRBJ1-6; D is unclear. The CDR3 is 12 residues long. CDR1 and CDR2 (germline): LNHDA, SQIVND (reference sequence). V shed 5 bases and J shed 7 bases, with 6 bases lying between them. This chain's CDR3 is CASSSGNSPLHF. CDR3 nucleotide sequence: TGTGCCAGTAGTTCGGGCAATTCACCCCTCCACTTT.

V is TRBV4-1 and J is TRBJ2-1, with D perhaps TRBD1 (6 bases). The CDR3 loop spans 20 amino acids. The V end was cut by 0 bases, the J end by 6 bases, with 27 bases between. The germline CDR1 and CDR2 sequences are MGHRA and YSYEKL. The CDR3 is CASSQDNTLEGRGSSNEQFF. CDR3 in DNA: TGCGCCAGCAGCCAAGATAATACATTAGAGGGCAGGGGCTCTTCCAATGAGCAGTTCTTC.

The chain is built from TRBV7-9 and TRBJ2-5, with TRBD2 matching 7 bases. CDR3 length equals 15 residues. Germline values: CDR1 SEHNR, CDR2 FQNEAQ (reference sequence). J lost 9 bases, V lost 1 base, and 11 bases had no gene match. The CDR3 DNA reads as TGTGCCAGCAGCTTAGACGGGGGGAGTGGGAAGGCCCAGTACTTC. This encodes CASSLDGGSGKAQYF.

This clonotype was observed a handful of times. The chain links TRBV20-1 to TRBJ2-3; maybe TRBD2 (6 bases). The V gene's germline CDR1 is DFQATT and CDR2 SNEGSKA (reference sequence). CDR3 length: 17 amino acids. The V gene lost 1 base and the J gene lost 0 bases, with 17 bases spanning the gap. The CDR3 bases are TGCAGTGCTAGAGGAGGGTGGGGGGACTCTAGCACAGATACGCAGTATTTT. Translated: CSARGGWGDSSTDTQYF.

The rearrangement uses TRBV20-1 and TRBJ1-1; 8 bases are shared with TRBD1. The CDR3 loop spans 15 amino acids. Germline trimming cut 4 bases from V and 0 bases from J; bases unmatched to any gene: 7. The V gene's germline CDR1 is DFQATT and CDR2 SNEGSKA (reference sequence). In DNA form, the CDR3 reads TGCAGTGCTAAGGGGACAGGTGGTGTGAACACTGAAGCTTTCTTT. Its protein is CSAKGTGGVNTEAFF.

This clonotype turned up a few times. The rearrangement links TRBV19 to TRBJ1-2; D may be TRBD1 (6 bases). The CDR3 spans 14 residues. Germline values: CDR1 LNHDA, CDR2 SQIVND (reference sequence). V was pared by 5 bases and J by 1 base, with 11 bases between. As DNA, the CDR3 is TGTGCCAGTAGTGCCAACAGGGATAACTATGGCTACACCTTC. This encodes CASSANRDNYGYTF.

The V call is TRBV7-3, the J call TRBJ2-3, with 7 bases matching TRBD2. V dropped 2 bases and J dropped 4; count of bases not matched to a gene: 12. CDR3 length: 17 amino acids. Germline CDR1 and CDR2: SGHTA and FQGTGA. DNA of the CDR3: TGTGCCAGCAGCTTATGGTTTCGCGGGGGAGTGGCAGATACGCAGTATTTT. It codes for CASSLWFRGGVADTQYF.

The rearrangement joins TRBV6-5 to TRBJ1-5; a possible D gene is TRBD1 (5 bases). Germline V gene data show CDR1 as MNHEY and CDR2 as SVGAGI. The CDR3 spans 15 residues. Trimming cost V 2 bases and J 7 bases, with 15 bases left between them. The CDR3, as DNA: TGTGCCAGCAGTTACGAGGATTTGGGGGTCCAGCCCCAGCATTTT. The encoded protein is CASSYEDLGVQPQHF.

The chain links TRBV2 to TRBJ1-2; 9 bases are a match to TRBD1. Trimming at V came to 2 bases and at J to 2 bases, leaving 9 bases not matched to a gene. The CDR3 covers 17 residues. CDR1 and CDR2 (germline): SNHLY, FYNNEI. CDR3 loop: CASSELPKGQGNYGYTF. CDR3 in DNA: TGTGCCAGCAGTGAACTCCCCAAAGGACAGGGGAACTATGGCTACACCTTC.

CDR3 in DNA: TGCGCCAGTTCGTCCGTGCCCGGAGGGACAGATACGCAGTATTTT. The encoded protein is CASSSVPGGTDTQYF. The rearrangement uses TRBV5-1 and TRBJ2-3; the D gene is possibly TRBD2 (6 bases). CDR1 SGHRS and CDR2 YFSETQ come from the germline V gene. The CDR3 covers 15 residues. V lost 8 bases and J 3 bases, leaving 19 bases between the germline ends.

This clonotype has more than one count but fewer than ten. The genes are TRBV7-8 and TRBJ2-5; 10 nucleotides agree with TRBD1. Germline CDR1 SGHVS, CDR2 FQNEAQ. V shed 5 bases, J shed 3 bases, and the junction held 3 bases outside the gene matches. The CDR3 length is 14 residues. CDR3 sequence: CASSRQGAEETQYF. The CDR3 DNA reads TGTGCCAGCAGCAGACAGGGGGCAGAAGAGACCCAGTACTTC.

The chain has TRBV21-1 and TRBJ2-6; the D call of TRBD1 is as the table states it, not checked on the DNA. TRBV21-1 is recorded as a pseudogene. The length of the CDR3 is 21 residues. The CDR3 sequence: CASSPRQGPGIGALTANVLTF. The DNA for the CDR3 is TGTGCCAGCAGCCCCCGACAGGGGCCGGGTATCGGCGCTCTTACGGCCAACGTCCTGACTTTC.